A single sample is the source of the 30 T cell receptor beta chains below, sequenced in a study of OX40 agonist ivuxolimab in advanced cancers. The library was built by means of the immunoSEQ multiplex PCR assay. The immuneACCESS repertoire file appears here via TCRdb, limited to in-frame rearrangements. These files lack a portion of the clones; in checked studies, under half of the deficit traces to unresolved V genes, and the cause of the others is not known. Within this sample are approximately 80,000 clones, with more than 90% of them counted one time only. The ten largest clones capture more than 5.5% of the sample. The source material was CD4+ or CD8+ T cells sorted from blood, sampled in a trial of the OX40 agonist ivuxolimab. Receptor source: an adult with an advanced solid tumor such as melanoma, head and neck, liver or kidney cancer.

The gene calls are TRBV5-1 and TRBJ1-4, with TRBD1 identical over 7 bases. The CDR3 contains 18 residues. Germline lookup yields CDR1 SGHRS and CDR2 YFSETQ. J lost 4 bases, V lost 0 bases, and 12 bases had no gene match. CDR3: CASSLGGQTNRGNEKLFF. CDR3 in DNA: TGCGCCAGCAGCTTGGGGGGACAGACGAATCGGGGTAATGAAAAACTGTTTTTT. Full variable domain (missing parts from reference TRBV5-1 and TRBJ1-4): KAGVTQTPRYLIKTRGQQVTLSCSPISGHRSVSWYQQTPGQGLQFLFEYFSETQRNKGNFPGRFSGRQFSNSRSEMNVSTLELGDSALYLCASSLGGQTNRGNEKLFFGSGTQLSVL.

This clone was seen only once. This sequence joins TRBV7-8 and TRBJ2-3; D ambiguous. The V end was cut by 1 base, the J end by 3 bases, with 11 bases between. The CDR3 contains 15 residues. Germline V gene lookup returns CDR1 SGHVS and CDR2 FQNEAQ. For the CDR3, the DNA is TGTGCCAGCAGCTTAGGGATAAATCCTACAGATACGCAGTATTTT. Translating it yields CASSLGINPTDTQYF.

CDR3 residues: CSANGASGYTF. The CDR3 nucleotides are TGCAGTGCAAACGGGGCCTCTGGCTACACCTTC. The rearrangement links TRBV20-1 to TRBJ1-2, with a weak D call TRBD1 (5 bases). Trimming removed 6 bases from V and 7 bases from J, with 12 bases in between. CDR3 length: 11 amino acids. The germline V gene encodes CDR1 DFQATT and CDR2 SNEGSKA (reference sequence).

V gene TRBV28 combines with J gene TRBJ2-1; 7 nucleotides align to TRBD2. Germline V gives CDR1 MDHEN, CDR2 SYDVKM. The length of the CDR3 is 14 residues. V lost 6 bases, J lost 2 bases, and 4 bases stayed unmatched. CDR3 residues: CASRERGAYNEQFF. The CDR3, as DNA: TGTGCCAGCAGGGAGCGGGGTGCCTACAATGAGCAGTTCTTC.

The chain carries TRBV2 and TRBJ2-5; 8 bases map to TRBD1. This CDR3 is 15 amino acids long. V gave up 0 bases and J gave up 7 bases; unmatched junction bases: 7. Per the germline V gene, CDR1 is SNHLY and CDR2 is FYNNEI. The CDR3 DNA sequence: TGTGCCAGCAGTGAAGCCCGAGGACAGGGTGGGACCCAGTACTTC. Translation gives CASSEARGQGGTQYF. The full variable domain, rest sourced from reference TRBV2 and TRBJ2-5, is EPEVTQTPSHQVTQMGQEVILRCVPISNHLYFYWYRQILGQKVEFLVSFYNNEISEKSEIFDDQFSVERPDGSNFTLKIRSTKLEDSAMYFCASSEARGQGGTQYFGPGTRLLVL.

The chain couples TRBV10-3 to TRBJ2-3; the D gene could be TRBD1 or TRBD2 (6 bases each). Germline CDR1 and CDR2: ENHRY and SYGVKD. Between the trimmed V and J ends, which lost 7 bases and 0 bases, there was a span of 11 bases. The CDR3 is made up of 14 amino acids. The CDR3 reads CAIKGGVSTDTQYF. Written as DNA, the CDR3 is TGTGCCATCAAGGGGGGAGTGAGCACAGATACGCAGTATTTT.

This clone occurred once. The chain employs TRBV19 and TRBJ2-4, with D unresolved. Trimming left V 3 bases short and J 9 bases short, with 12 bases between. From germline, CDR1 is LNHDA and CDR2 SQIVND (reference sequence). The CDR3 has 13 amino acids. CDR3 region: CASSIPHRVIQYF. CDR3 sequence (DNA): TGTGCCAGTAGTATCCCCCATAGGGTCATTCAGTACTTC.

The chain employs TRBV28 and TRBJ2-3; 10 nucleotides line up with TRBD2. The trim removed 5 bases at V and 14 bases at J, leaving 10 bases unmatched. Germline CDR1 reads MDHEN; CDR2 reads SYDVKM. CDR3 length: 13 residues. CDR3 sequence: CASSPSGSFSGYF. The CDR3 DNA reads as TGTGCCAGCAGTCCTAGCGGGAGCTTCTCCGGGTATTTT.

The chain links TRBV14 to TRBJ2-2; TRBD2 matches 8 bases. CDR1 SGHDN and CDR2 FVKESK come from the germline V gene. The trim removed 3 bases at V and 5 bases at J, leaving 8 bases unmatched. The CDR3 is 16 amino acids. The CDR3 protein is CASSQVGLVGTGELFF. CDR3 DNA: TGTGCCAGCAGCCAGGTGGGACTAGTTGGAACCGGGGAGCTGTTTTTT.

The chain carries TRBV10-3 and TRBJ1-1; 9 nucleotides line up with TRBD1. Trimming removed 7 bases from V and 3 bases from J; junction bases left unmatched: 3. The germline gives CDR1 ENHRY, CDR2 SYGVKD. CDR3 length: 13 residues. The CDR3 sequence: CAINWDRDTEAFF. CDR3 sequence (DNA): TGTGCCATCAATTGGGACAGGGACACTGAAGCTTTCTTT.

The chain recombines TRBV15 with TRBJ1-2; D is possibly TRBD1 (6 bases). Trimming removed 6 bases from V and 1 base from J, with 12 bases in between. The V gene's germline CDR1 is LNHNV and CDR2 YYDKDF (reference sequence). The CDR3 spans 14 residues. This CDR3 is CATRRGRGNYGYTF. The CDR3 DNA sequence: TGTGCCACCAGAAGGGGGAGGGGTAACTATGGCTACACCTTC.

CDR3 nucleotides: TGTGGGAGGGACCCAGGTCCAACTAATGAAAAACTGTTTTTT. It is translated as CGRDPGPTNEKLFF. The chain links TRBV6-4 to TRBJ1-4; a possible D gene is TRBD1 (5 bases). The CDR3 spans 14 residues. The V gene's germline CDR1 is MRHNA and CDR2 SNTAGT.

The CDR3 loop is CASSLRLAGSTPNIQYF. CDR3 bases: TGTGCCAGCAGTTTGCGTCTAGCGGGTAGCACGCCAAACATTCAGTACTTC. V and J are TRBV27 and TRBJ2-4, with 8 bases identical to TRBD2. The CDR3 extends over 17 amino acids. Germline V lookup: CDR1 MNHEY, CDR2 SMNVEV (reference sequence). V was clipped by 3 bases and J by 6 bases; unmatched bases: 13.

The V call is TRBV6-5, the J call TRBJ2-5; D could derive from TRBD1 or TRBD2 (5 bases each). Trimming removed 2 bases at V and 1 base at J, with 5 bases between. There are 13 residues in the CDR3. Germline CDR1 MNHEY, CDR2 SVGAGI. This CDR3 is CASSYGGQETQYF. Here the CDR3 DNA reads TGTGCCAGCAGTTACGGGGGCCAAGAGACCCAGTACTTC.

V gene TRBV11-2 combines with J gene TRBJ2-3; perhaps TRBD2 as D (6 bases). The germline gives CDR1 SGHAT, CDR2 FQNNGV. Trimming took 5 bases from V and 2 from J, leaving 17 bases between them. This CDR3 is built from 16 residues. CDR3 sequence reads: CASSPGLRPPTDTQYF. The CDR3 DNA sequence: TGTGCCAGCAGCCCGGGACTTCGCCCACCCACAGATACGCAGTATTTT.

V gene TRBV18 combines with J gene TRBJ2-5, with D possibly being TRBD2 (5 bases). V lost 3 bases to trimming and J lost 3 bases, with 8 bases between them. The CDR3 is 13 residues long. Germline V gene lookup returns CDR1 KGHSH and CDR2 LQKENI. CDR3 DNA: TGTGCCAGCTCACCGCCCGGGGAAGAGACCCAGTACTTC. This encodes CASSPPGEETQYF.

The genes are TRBV30 and TRBJ1-4; 12 bases are shared with TRBD1. Looked up from germline, CDR1 is GTSNPN and CDR2 is SVGIG (reference sequence). Trimming cost V 0 bases and J 0 bases; bases outside gene matches: 5. This CDR3 contains 18 residues. The CDR3: CAWSVPGQGATTNEKLFF. CDR3 in DNA: TGTGCCTGGAGTGTCCCGGGACAGGGGGCGACAACTAATGAAAAACTGTTTTTT.

The chain recombines TRBV30 with TRBJ1-1; 8 nucleotides align to TRBD1. The ends lost 1 base at V and 10 bases at J; junction bases unmatched: 11. The CDR3 extends over 14 amino acids. Germline CDR1 and CDR2: GTSNPN and SVGIG (reference sequence). Written as DNA, the CDR3 is TGTGCCTGGAGTGCATCTTTGGTTGGACAGGGAGCTTTCTTT. This translates into CAWSASLVGQGAFF.

The chain combines TRBV30 with TRBJ2-7; D is unresolved. The ends were cut back, 3 bases at V and 7 bases at J, with 10 bases in the middle. This CDR3 comprises 11 residues. Germline-derived CDR1 and CDR2 are GTSNPN and SVGIG (reference sequence). The CDR3 protein is CAWSLWGEQYF. The CDR3 region has the DNA TGTGCCTGGAGCTTGTGGGGAGAGCAGTACTTC. Together with reference TRBV30 and TRBJ2-7, the CDR3 gives the full variable domain: SQTIHQWPATLVQPVGSPLSLECTVEGTSNPNLYWYRQAAGRGLQLLFYSVGIGQISSEVPQNLSASRPQDRQFILSSKKLLLSDSGFYLCAWSLWGEQYFGPGTRLTVT.

The V gene is TRBV15, the J gene TRBJ1-5; D is uncertain. Trimming removed 5 bases from V and 5 bases from J, with 7 bases in between. The CDR3 length is 12 residues. CDR1 and CDR2 from the germline V gene are LNHNV and YYDKDF (reference sequence). The CDR3 region is CATSGTDQPQHF. The CDR3, as DNA: TGTGCCACCAGCGGCACCGATCAGCCCCAGCATTTT. Full variable domain (missing parts from reference TRBV15 and TRBJ1-5): DAMVIQNPRYQVTQFGKPVTLSCSQTLNHNVMYWYQQKSSQAPKLLFHYYDKDFNNEADTPDNFQSRRPNTSFCFLDIRSPGLGDTAMYLCATSGTDQPQHFGDGTRLSIL.

V is TRBV15 and J is TRBJ2-2; TRBD2 agrees at 16 bases. The CDR3 has 21 residues. Germline CDR1 LNHNV, CDR2 YYDKDF (reference sequence). The junction had 15 bases not matched to a gene; V was cut back by 1 base and J by 7 bases. CDR3 DNA: TGTGCCACCAGCAGAGGAGTGGGACTAGCGGGAGGGCCAGACAAGGGCGGGGAGCTGTTTTTT. This translates into CATSRGVGLAGGPDKGGELFF.

This chain uses TRBV15 with TRBJ1-2; no clear D. The germline gives CDR1 LNHNV, CDR2 YYDKDF (reference sequence). This CDR3 is built from 18 residues. V lost 5 bases, J lost 3 bases, and 25 bases lay in between. This chain's CDR3 is CATSPIHPSGPRDYGYTF. CDR3 DNA: TGTGCCACCAGCCCCATTCACCCTTCGGGCCCGAGGGACTATGGCTACACCTTC.

In this sample, this clone is medium-sized. The chain uses TRBV7-9 and TRBJ1-2; 8 bases match TRBD1. CDR3 length: 15 residues. CDR1 and CDR2 (germline): SEHNR, FQNEAQ (reference sequence). V shed 5 bases and J 7 bases; nucleotides not matched to a gene: 12. The CDR3, as DNA: TGTGCCAGCAGCCCCGCAGGGGGCGTATACGGTGGCTACACCTTC. The encoded protein is CASSPAGGVYGGYTF. The full variable domain, completed using reference TRBV7-9 and TRBJ1-2, is DTGVSQNPRHKITKRGQNVTFRCDPISEHNRLYWYRQTLGQGPEFLTYFQNEAQLEKSRLLSDRFSAERPKGSFSTLEIQRTEQGDSAMYLCASSPAGGVYGGYTFGSGTRLTVV.

V is TRBV27 and J is TRBJ2-7, with 11 bases aligning to TRBD1. The CDR3 has 15 residues. Trimming took 4 bases from V and 2 from J; bases not matched to a gene: 4. Germline V lookup: CDR1 MNHEY, CDR2 SMNVEV (reference sequence). The DNA of the CDR3 is TGTGCCAGCAGTTGGGAGGGACAGGGGGCCTACGAGCAGTACTTC. This translates into CASSWEGQGAYEQYF.

This chain links TRBV5-6 with TRBJ2-3, with D maybe TRBD2 (6 bases). With 1 base removed from V and 3 bases from J, the gap between germline ends came to 12 bases. The CDR3 loop spans 15 amino acids. Looked up from germline, CDR1 is SGHDT and CDR2 is YYEEEE. The CDR3 coding sequence is TGTGCCAGCAGCTTGACCGGGAGTAGGACAGATACGCAGTATTTT. Translated, it gives CASSLTGSRTDTQYF. The whole variable domain, filled in from reference TRBV5-6 and TRBJ2-3, reads DAGVTQSPTHLIKTRGQQVTLRCSPKSGHDTVSWYQQALGQGPQFIFQYYEEEERQRGNFPDRFSGHQFPNYSSELNVNALLLGDSALYLCASSLTGSRTDTQYFGPGTRLTVL.

This chain uses TRBV6-1 with TRBJ2-5; 9 bases match TRBD1. With the DNA end fitting TRBJ2-7 better, the J assignment may be wrong. The CDR3 is 13 residues long. Germline CDR1 and CDR2: MNHNS and SASEGT. The CDR3 protein is CASSFGTGNEQYF. CDR3 nucleotide sequence: TGTGCCAGCAGTTTCGGGACAGGGAACGAGCAGTACTTC.

The rearrangement joins TRBV5-1 to TRBJ2-6, with TRBD1 matching over 9 bases. The CDR3 spans 18 residues. V trimming: 4 bases; J trimming: 0 bases; junction bases outside the gene matches: 8. Germline loops: CDR1 SGHRS, CDR2 YFSETQ. In nucleotides, the CDR3 is TGCGCCAGCAGCCACCGGACAGGGGTCCTCTCTGGGGCCAACGTCCTGACTTTC. Translation: CASSHRTGVLSGANVLTF.

This clone was found once. The rearrangement joins TRBV5-4 to TRBJ2-3; 8 bases fit TRBD2. V trimming: 1 base; J trimming: 3 bases; junction bases outside the gene matches: 4. The CDR3 runs to 15 residues. The germline V gene has CDR1 SGHNT and CDR2 YYREEE (reference sequence). The CDR3 coding sequence is TGTGCCAGCAGCTTGAGCGGGAGTATTACAGATACGCAGTATTTT. It translates to CASSLSGSITDTQYF.

Worth noting for this clone: The sample holds other DNA sequences that translate to the same CDR3. The CDR3 is CASSPPNSGSYNEQFF. Written as DNA, the CDR3 is TGTGCCAGCTCACCACCGAATAGCGGGTCCTACAATGAGCAGTTCTTC. The chain employs TRBV18 and TRBJ2-1; 7 nucleotides match TRBD2. V lost 0 bases, J lost 1 base, and 3 bases stayed unmatched. Germline V gene lookup returns CDR1 KGHSH and CDR2 LQKENI. This CDR3 comprises 16 residues.

This chain joins TRBV7-3 and TRBJ2-7, with D hard to call. The CDR3 length is 12 residues. Germline assignment: CDR1 SGHTA and CDR2 FQGTGA. Trimming removed 2 bases from V and 6 bases from J, with 8 bases in between. CDR3 in DNA: TGTGCCAGCAGCTTACCCCCTGGCGAGCAGTACTTC. Translating gives CASSLPPGEQYF.